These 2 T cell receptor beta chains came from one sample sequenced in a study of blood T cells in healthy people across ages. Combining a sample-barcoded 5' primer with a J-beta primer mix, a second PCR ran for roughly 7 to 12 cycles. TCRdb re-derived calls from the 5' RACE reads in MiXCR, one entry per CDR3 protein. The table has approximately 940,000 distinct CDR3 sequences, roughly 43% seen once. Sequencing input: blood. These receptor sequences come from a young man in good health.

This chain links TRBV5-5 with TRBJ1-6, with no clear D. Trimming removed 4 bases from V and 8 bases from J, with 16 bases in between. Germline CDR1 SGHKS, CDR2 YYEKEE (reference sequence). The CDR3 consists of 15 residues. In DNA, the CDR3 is TGTGCCAGCAGCCCACCTCCACTCGCCTATTCACCCCTCCACTTT. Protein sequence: CASSPPPLAYSPLHF.

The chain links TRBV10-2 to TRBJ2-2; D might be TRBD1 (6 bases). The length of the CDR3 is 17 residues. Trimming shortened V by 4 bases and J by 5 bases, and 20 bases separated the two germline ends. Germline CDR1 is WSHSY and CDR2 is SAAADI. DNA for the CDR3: TGCGCCAGCAGTGTCTTCAGGGTGGGGGCCGATACCGGGGAGCTGTTTTTT. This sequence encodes CASSVFRVGADTGELFF.